This T cell receptor beta chain comes out of a study of T cell responses to AZD1222 COVID-19 vaccine. Trimming took 3 bases from V and 6 from J; bases not matched to a gene: 8. Germline CDR1 is MDHEN and CDR2 is SYDVKM. The CDR3 spans 15 residues. Using immunoSEQ multiplex PCR, the repertoire was profiled, and TCRdb retains in-frame clones only, with some absent. The table has 130,000 or so clones, approximately 85% seen once. The rearrangement uses TRBV28 and TRBJ1-2; TRBD1 matches 9 bases. The receptor was isolated from an adult in good health. Sequences were derived from peripheral blood, sampled on day 0 of AZD1222 vaccination. This CDR3 reads CASSFPPTGGNGYTF. CDR3 DNA sequence: TGTGCCAGCAGTTTTCCCCCGACAGGGGGAAATGGCTACACCTTC.